Following are 30 T cell receptor beta chains from one sample sequenced in a study of human T cells and chemical hapten exposure. Regarding time point: patch test 3, about 24 weeks after DPC sensitization. Regarding treatment: therapeutic diphenylcyclopropenone sensitization with weekly scalp DPC. TCRdb re-derived calls from the RACE reads in MiXCR, one entry per CDR3 protein. This sample has roughly 64,000 distinct CDR3 sequences, with around 10% found just once. The input for sequencing was whole blood, taken in connection with sensitization to the hapten diphenylcyclopropenone (DPC). The receptors stem from a woman under 40 with alopecia areata. Some clones in this sample may be carry-over from other donors' samples.

V and J are TRBV20-1 and TRBJ1-4; 7 bases map to TRBD1. The ends lost 6 bases at V and 2 bases at J; junction bases unmatched: 6. CDR3 length: 14 residues. Germline V gene sequence: CDR1 DFQATT, CDR2 SNEGSKA (reference sequence). In DNA form, the CDR3 reads TGCAGTGCCGCTGACAGGGACACTAATGAAAAACTGTTTTTT. It yields the protein CSAADRDTNEKLFF.

This sequence joins TRBV12-3 or TRBV12-4 and TRBJ2-7; D tentatively reads TRBD1 or TRBD2 (5 bases each). Trimming removed 5 bases from V and 2 bases from J, with 16 bases in between. The CDR3 contains 15 residues. CDR3 region: CASSARDVMAYEQYF. The CDR3 DNA reads TGTGCCAGCAGTGCCAGGGACGTAATGGCCTACGAGCAGTACTTC.

This clonotype has just one count. J is TRBJ2-5 and V is TRBV28, with no clear D. V gave up 6 bases and J gave up 1 base, with 12 bases separating them. The CDR3 contains 14 residues. Germline-derived CDR1 and CDR2 are MDHEN and SYDVKM. The CDR3 bases are TGTGCCAGCAGCCAAGGACGTTTCCAAGAGACCCAGTACTTC. Its protein is CASSQGRFQETQYF.

This clonotype has a handful of counts. The chain has TRBV11-2 and TRBJ2-1; 7 bases align to TRBD1. CDR1 is SGHAT and CDR2 is FQNNGV in the germline V gene. V was pared by 4 bases and J by 8 bases, with 11 bases of the junction left unmatched. The CDR3 is 15 amino acids. CDR3 bases: TGTGCCAGCAGCTCTATAGGGGGCAACGGCCATGAGCAGTTCTTC. Its protein is CASSSIGGNGHEQFF.

This clonotype was detected many times. The CDR3 DNA reads as TGTGCCAGTAGCCAATTCCAGGTTTATGGCTACACCTTC. This sequence encodes CASSQFQVYGYTF. V is TRBV19 and J is TRBJ1-2; no clear D gene. Germline loops: CDR1 LNHDA, CDR2 SQIVND (reference sequence). This CDR3 is 13 amino acids long. Trimming stripped 6 bases from V and 5 bases from J, with 13 bases between.

The rearrangement uses TRBV28 and TRBJ2-7, with D perhaps TRBD1 (6 bases). Trimming stripped 5 bases from V and 0 bases from J, with 17 bases between. The germline V gene encodes CDR1 MDHEN and CDR2 SYDVKM. This CDR3 region has 16 residues. DNA of the CDR3: TGTGCCAGCAGTGAAACCGGACAGCTGGGCTCCTACGAGCAGTACTTC. Protein sequence: CASSETGQLGSYEQYF.

This clonotype has a handful of counts. V gene TRBV4-3 combines with J gene TRBJ2-1; TRBD2 aligns across 9 bases. V shed 5 bases, J shed 7 bases, and the junction held 9 bases outside the gene matches. CDR1 LGHNA and CDR2 YSLEER come from the germline V gene. The CDR3 sequence is 15 residues long. The CDR3 spells CASSGGTSTSNEQFF. The CDR3 DNA is TGCGCCAGCAGCGGTGGGACTAGCACCTCGAATGAGCAGTTCTTC.

In its sample, this clonotype was seen a few times. The genes are TRBV4-3 and TRBJ2-5, with D unresolved. The germline gives CDR1 LGHNA, CDR2 YSLEER. The CDR3 has 13 residues. V shed 1 base and J shed 4 bases, with 7 bases lying between them. CDR3 region: CASSQGLVETQYF. The CDR3, as DNA: TGCGCCAGCAGCCAAGGTCTAGTAGAGACCCAGTACTTC.

This clonotype was counted only a few times. The chain carries TRBV28 and TRBJ1-5, with D unclear. Deletions cut 7 bases from V and 3 bases from J, with 10 bases between. CDR3 length: 13 residues. Germline V gene lookup returns CDR1 MDHEN and CDR2 SYDVKM. The CDR3 nucleotides read TGTGCCAGCATCACAGCCCTCAATCAGCCCCAGCATTTT. Its protein product is CASITALNQPQHF.

The table lists this clonotype with a few counts. The gene calls are TRBV18 and TRBJ2-1; 11 bases agree with TRBD2. Trimming cost V 3 bases and J 8 bases; bases outside gene matches: 9. The CDR3 is 16 residues long. Germline loops: CDR1 KGHSH, CDR2 LQKENI. The chain's CDR3 is CASSPSTSGAVDEQFF. CDR3 DNA: TGTGCCAGCTCACCGTCGACTAGCGGGGCCGTAGATGAGCAGTTCTTC.

This clonotype was found a few times. V usage is TRBV19 and J usage is TRBJ1-6; D unresolved. In germline, CDR1 is LNHDA, CDR2 SQIVND (reference sequence). The CDR3 sequence is 17 residues long. Trimming cost V 3 bases and J 0 bases, with 12 bases left between them. For the CDR3, the DNA is TGTGCCAGTAGTATGATCCAGGCCAGCTCCTATAATTCACCCCTCCACTTT. This sequence encodes CASSMIQASSYNSPLHF.

This clonotype has a handful of counts. CDR3 DNA sequence: TGTGCCAGCTCCCCGACAGGGGGTCCCTACGAGCAGTACTTC. Protein product: CASSPTGGPYEQYF. The rearrangement links TRBV18 to TRBJ2-7; 9 nucleotides line up with TRBD1. This CDR3 has 14 amino acids. Germline values: CDR1 KGHSH, CDR2 LQKENI. The junction had 5 bases not matched to a gene; V was cut back by 6 bases and J by 2 bases.

This clonotype was seen more than once but under ten times. This chain joins TRBV28 and TRBJ2-3; 8 bases are shared with TRBD2. V lost 8 bases and J lost 7; bases outside the gene matches: 8. There are 13 residues in the CDR3. Germline-derived CDR1 and CDR2 are MDHEN and SYDVKM. The CDR3, as DNA: TGTGCCAGCCTGGGACTAGATTTGAATACGCAGTATTTT. Amino acid sequence: CASLGLDLNTQYF.

The genes are TRBV6-5 and TRBJ2-7; 10 bases map to TRBD1. This CDR3 is 13 amino acids long. J gave up 7 bases and V 5 bases, and 5 bases lay outside the gene matches. Germline CDR1 is MNHEY and CDR2 is SVGAGI. The chain's CDR3 is CASSRQGAREQYF. The CDR3 nucleotides are TGTGCCAGCAGTCGACAGGGGGCACGAGAGCAGTACTTC.

This clonotype appeared a few times. The chain joins TRBV4-1 to TRBJ2-2; 7 positions agree with TRBD1. Germline V CDR1 and CDR2: MGHRA, YSYEKL. The CDR3 length is 18 residues. The junction had 9 bases not matched to a gene; V was cut back by 0 bases and J by 2 bases. The CDR3 is CASSQDLWQGDNTGELFF. CDR3 sequence (DNA): TGCGCCAGCAGCCAAGATCTTTGGCAGGGGGATAACACCGGGGAGCTGTTTTTT.

The V and J genes are TRBV7-9 and TRBJ2-7, with 8 nucleotides matching TRBD1. Per the germline V gene, CDR1 is SEHNR and CDR2 is FQNEAQ (reference sequence). The length of the CDR3 is 18 residues. The V segment lost 0 bases and the J segment 0 bases; nucleotides outside the gene matches: 10. The CDR3 loop reads CASSLATGVLISSYEQYF. CDR3 in DNA: TGTGCCAGCAGCTTAGCGACAGGGGTCCTGATCAGCTCCTACGAGCAGTACTTC.

This clonotype was recorded at least ten times. The chain recombines TRBV7-8 with TRBJ1-1; D is ambiguous. The germline gives CDR1 SGHVS, CDR2 FQNEAQ. CDR3 length equals 14 residues. Trimming took off 1 base at V and 5 bases at J, with 11 bases between the two ends. In DNA form, the CDR3 reads TGTGCCAGCAGCTTAGAGCGAGTGGGGACTGAAGCTTTCTTT. Protein product: CASSLERVGTEAFF. Full variable domain (remainder filled in from reference TRBV7-8 and TRBJ1-1): GAGVSQSPRYKVAKRGQDVALRCDPISGHVSLFWYQQALGQGPEFLTYFQNEAQLDKSGLPSDRFFAERPEGSVSTLKIQRTQQEDSAVYLCASSLERVGTEAFFGQGTRLTVV.

This clonotype was counted only a few times. The chain has TRBV12-5 and TRBJ1-1; D might be TRBD1 (5 bases). The CDR3 is 12 amino acids. V was cut by 5 bases and J by 5 bases, with 9 bases left in between. The germline V gene encodes CDR1 LGHNT and CDR2 FRNRAP. CDR3 amino acids: CASGRRVTEAFF. CDR3 coding DNA: TGTGCTAGTGGTCGCAGGGTTACTGAAGCTTTCTTT.

This clonotype was recorded a few times. CDR3 loop: CASSPGGGPSELFF. DNA for the CDR3: TGTGCCAGCAGTCCCGGTGGGGGACCATCTGAGCTGTTTTTT. The chain is built from TRBV6-2 or TRBV6-3 and TRBJ2-2; perhaps D is TRBD1 or TRBD2 (5 bases each). The CDR3 consists of 14 residues. Germline CDR1 MNHEY, CDR2 SVGEGT. V was clipped by 5 bases and J by 11 bases, with 18 bases between them.

Ten or more counts support this clonotype. The V call is TRBV5-1, the J call TRBJ2-3; tentatively, D is TRBD2 (6 bases). Germline V lookup: CDR1 SGHRS, CDR2 YFSETQ. The CDR3 has 14 residues. V shed 4 bases and J shed 4 bases, with 13 bases lying between them. CDR3 bases: TGCGCCAGCAGCCCGCAGACGGGGGCAGATACGCAGTATTTT. Protein sequence: CASSPQTGADTQYF.

This clonotype was seen repeatedly, ten times or more. The CDR3 nucleotides are TGTGCCAGCAGCTTGGTCGCGAACACCGGGGAGCTGTTTTTT. Its translation: CASSLVANTGELFF. The chain links TRBV5-4 to TRBJ2-2; no reliable D call. The germline V and J ends were trimmed by 0 bases and 0 bases, with 3 bases remaining between them. CDR1 is SGHNT, CDR2 YYREEE, per germline (reference sequence). The length of the CDR3 is 14 residues.

This clonotype was seen a handful of times. The chain carries TRBV5-1 and TRBJ1-1; D is unresolved. CDR1 is SGHRS, CDR2 YFSETQ, per germline. The CDR3 covers 13 residues. V was trimmed by 0 bases and J by 0 bases, leaving 3 bases between them. CDR3 DNA: TGCGCCAGCAGCTTGGAGGTGAACACTGAAGCTTTCTTT. Protein sequence: CASSLEVNTEAFF.

This clonotype was seen many times. This sequence joins TRBV14 and TRBJ1-6, with D tentatively TRBD1 (5 bases). Germline V gene sequence: CDR1 SGHDN, CDR2 FVKESK. The CDR3 is 15 amino acids. Trimming removed 1 base from V and 2 bases from J, with 6 bases in between. The CDR3 DNA follows: TGTGCCAGCAGCCAAGGGGGGACCTATAATTCACCCCTCCACTTT. Translating gives CASSQGGTYNSPLHF.

The gene calls are TRBV6-6 and TRBJ2-7, with 13 bases fitting TRBD2. V shed 5 bases and J 3 bases; nucleotides not matched to a gene: 4. CDR3 length: 15 residues. CDR1 is MNHNY and CDR2 is SVGAGI in the germline V gene (reference sequence). CDR3 amino acids: CASSQTSGRDYEQYF. The CDR3 DNA sequence: TGTGCCAGCAGTCAAACTAGCGGGAGGGACTACGAGCAGTACTTC.

This clonotype came up a few times. The junction differs from germline at one of its ends, possibly a read error. The rearrangement uses TRBV7-7 and TRBJ2-5, with TRBD2 identical over 8 bases. Germline CDR1 and CDR2: SSHAT and FNYEAQ (reference sequence). The CDR3 runs 14 residues. In nucleotides, the CDR3 is TGTGCTAGCAGCTTAGCGGGACAACAAGAGACCCAGTACTTC. Amino acids: CASSLAGQQETQYF. The variable domain in full, completed from reference TRBV7-7 and TRBJ2-5, reads GAGVSQSPRYKVTKRGQDVTLRCDPISSHATLYWYQQALGQGPEFLTYFNYEAQPDKSGLPSDRFSAERPEGSISTLTIQRTEQRDSAMYRCASSLAGQQETQYFGPGTRLLVL.

The V gene is TRBV5-4, the J gene TRBJ1-1, with D possibly TRBD1 on 5 matching bases. CDR1 and CDR2 from the germline V gene are SGHNT and YYREEE (reference sequence). The length of the CDR3 is 15 residues. Trimming removed 0 bases from V and 7 bases from J, with 16 bases in between. CDR3: CASSLVPVGRGEAFF. The CDR3 nucleotides read TGTGCCAGCAGCTTGGTTCCGGTGGGGCGGGGTGAAGCTTTCTTT.

The rearrangement joins TRBV28 to TRBJ1-6, with unresolved D. V gave up 3 bases and J gave up 8 bases, with 8 bases separating them. CDR1 is MDHEN, CDR2 SYDVKM, per germline. This CDR3 is built from 13 residues. This CDR3 reads CASSFLPDSPLHF. The CDR3 DNA reads TGTGCCAGCAGTTTTTTACCCGATTCACCCCTCCACTTT.

J is TRBJ2-2 and V is TRBV10-2, with 8 bases aligning to TRBD1. This CDR3 has 14 amino acids. The trim removed 4 bases at V and 3 bases at J, leaving 1 base unmatched. The germline V gene encodes CDR1 WSHSY and CDR2 SAAADI. The CDR3: CASSGTGYTGELFF. The CDR3 region has the DNA TGCGCCAGCAGTGGGACAGGGTACACCGGGGAGCTGTTTTTT.

This clonotype was observed many times. The J gene is TRBJ1-3, the V gene TRBV6-2 or TRBV6-3, with 7 bases identical to TRBD1. Looked up from germline, CDR1 is MNHEY and CDR2 is SVGEGT. V was clipped by 5 bases and J by 1 base; unmatched bases: 5. The CDR3 runs to 15 residues. In nucleotides, the CDR3 is TGTGCCAGCAGTCACCGGACAGGTTCTGGAAACACCATATATTTT. Protein: CASSHRTGSGNTIYF.

V is TRBV12-3 or TRBV12-4 and J is TRBJ2-1, with TRBD2 matching over 8 bases. The V and J ends lost 5 bases and 4 bases, in that order; junction bases with no gene match: 7. The CDR3 is made up of 15 amino acids. CDR3 sequence: CASSRLSGKYNEQFF. The CDR3 nucleotides read TGTGCCAGCAGTCGACTTAGCGGGAAATACAATGAGCAGTTCTTC.